Below are 18 T cell receptor beta chains sequenced from a single sample in a study of blood T cells in healthy people across ages. Then a second PCR, running about 6 to 12 cycles, was carried out with a sample-barcoded 5' primer and a J-beta primer mix. Using its own MiXCR run on the 5' RACE reads, TCRdb lists one record per CDR3 protein. The sample has over 1,300,000 distinct CDR3 sequences, approximately 63% seen once; the top ten hold over 5.5%. The specimen was blood. The receptors come from a man aged 18 to 29 in good health.

The chain employs TRBV4-1 and TRBJ2-7; D tentatively fits TRBD1 or TRBD2 (5 bases each). CDR3 length: 13 residues. V shed 3 bases and J shed 4 bases, with 10 bases lying between them. Germline V gives CDR1 MGHRA, CDR2 YSYEKL. CDR3 residues: CASSHGTRYEQYF. The CDR3 DNA reads as TGCGCCAGCAGCCATGGGACGAGATACGAGCAGTACTTC.

Only a few counts were recorded for this clonotype. The chain is built from TRBV20-1 and TRBJ2-1, with 7 positions matching TRBD1. The CDR3 loop spans 12 amino acids. V gave up 2 bases and J gave up 8 bases; unmatched junction bases: 3. Germline V gives CDR1 DFQATT, CDR2 SNEGSKA (reference sequence). The CDR3 region has the DNA TGCAGTGCTAGACAGGGGGTATATGAGCAGTTCTTC. This codes for CSARQGVYEQFF.

The rearrangement links TRBV25-1 to TRBJ1-4; no definite D call. Per the germline V gene, CDR1 is MGHDK and CDR2 is SYGVNS. Trimming pared 8 bases from V and 8 bases from J, leaving 12 bases between. The CDR3 length is 12 residues. The CDR3 protein is CASLDAGEKLFF. Written as DNA, the CDR3 is TGTGCCAGCCTAGATGCGGGCGAAAAACTGTTTTTT. Together with reference TRBV25-1 and TRBJ1-4, the CDR3 gives the full variable domain: EADIYQTPRYLVIGTGKKITLECSQTMGHDKMYWYQQDPGMELHLIHYSYGVNSTEKGDLSSESTVSRIRTEHFPLTLESARPSHTSQYLCASLDAGEKLFFGSGTQLSVL.

The rearrangement links TRBV12-3 or TRBV12-4 to TRBJ2-1; D call uncertain. The CDR3 has 13 amino acids. Trimming left V 1 base short and J 8 bases short, with 9 bases between. The CDR3 DNA follows: TGTGCCAGCAGTTTAGTAGTGGTCCATGAGCAGTTCTTC. It yields the protein CASSLVVVHEQFF.

This clonotype was recorded a few times. The chain employs TRBV10-3 and TRBJ1-4; D is unresolved. V was shortened by 0 bases and J by 4 bases, with 9 bases between the two germline ends. Germline CDR1 reads ENHRY; CDR2 reads SYGVKD. The CDR3 loop spans 15 amino acids. The CDR3 DNA reads as TGTGCCATCAGTGAGTCTCGGGGAATTAATGAAAAACTGTTTTTT. Translating it yields CAISESRGINEKLFF.

The V and J genes are TRBV27 and TRBJ2-7; 10 bases fit TRBD2. The V gene end was trimmed by 6 bases and the J gene end by 3 bases; junction bases not matched to a gene: 17. Looked up from germline, CDR1 is MNHEY and CDR2 is SMNVEV (reference sequence). The CDR3 totals 18 residues. CDR3 region: CASSDLSGRLVPIYEQYF. CDR3 sequence (DNA): TGTGCCAGCAGCGATCTTAGCGGGAGGCTTGTCCCCATCTACGAGCAGTACTTC.

This clonotype appeared a few times. V usage is TRBV6-1 and J usage is TRBJ2-3, with D perhaps matching TRBD2 (6 bases). Germline values: CDR1 MNHNS, CDR2 SASEGT. This CDR3 is built from 19 residues. V lost 4 bases to trimming and J lost 1 base, with 24 bases between them. The CDR3 DNA follows: TGTGCCAGCAGTGTGGTCATTGCGGAGGGAGGAAAGCGCACAGATACGCAGTATTTT. Its protein is CASSVVIAEGGKRTDTQYF.

This chain links TRBV29-1 with TRBJ2-1; TRBD2 might be the D (5 bases). The CDR3 length is 12 residues. V shed 2 bases and J shed 14 bases, with 16 bases lying between them. The germline V gene encodes CDR1 SQVTM and CDR2 ANQGSEA. CDR3 sequence (DNA): TGCAGCGTTGAAAGCCGCCCGGGATCCGAGTTCTTC. This translates into CSVESRPGSEFF.

The rearrangement links TRBV5-1 to TRBJ2-2, with no clear D. This CDR3 comprises 13 residues. V was trimmed by 0 bases and J by 6 bases, leaving 6 bases between them. Germline loops: CDR1 SGHRS, CDR2 YFSETQ. Here the CDR3 reads CASSLEVPGELFF. In nucleotides, the CDR3 is TGCGCCAGCAGCTTGGAGGTCCCCGGGGAGCTGTTTTTT.

This rearrangement joins TRBV7-2 to TRBJ2-5; the D gene is possibly TRBD2 (6 bases). The CDR3 is 14 amino acids. Per germline, CDR1 SGHTA and CDR2 FQGNSA. Trimming stripped 5 bases from V and 4 bases from J, with 14 bases between. Written as DNA, the CDR3 is TGTGCCAGCAGCCCCAGGACTAATGGAGAGACCCAGTACTTC. The encoded protein is CASSPRTNGETQYF.

In regard to this clonotype: Sequence at one end of the junction differs from germline and may be a read error. This chain uses TRBV15 with TRBJ2-5; perhaps TRBD1 as D (6 bases). The CDR3 loop spans 15 amino acids. Looked up from germline, CDR1 is LNHNV and CDR2 is YYDKDF (reference sequence). In DNA form, the CDR3 reads TGTGCCATCAGCACCCTCGCAGGGGACCAAGAGACCCAGTACTTC. Protein sequence: CAISTLAGDQETQYF.

This clonotype has a handful of counts. The V call is TRBV29-1, the J call TRBJ2-1; D ambiguous. V dropped 7 bases and J dropped 0 bases, with 16 bases sitting between them. Germline-derived CDR1 and CDR2 are SQVTM and ANQGSEA. The CDR3 is 15 residues long. In nucleotides, the CDR3 is TGCAGCGCCCAGCGCGCCGATAGCTCCTACAATGAGCAGTTCTTC. This sequence encodes CSAQRADSSYNEQFF.

The chain combines TRBV6-5 with TRBJ2-5, with 7 positions matching TRBD1. This CDR3 contains 15 residues. Looked up from germline, CDR1 is MNHEY and CDR2 is SVGAGI. V dropped 5 bases and J dropped 5; count of bases not matched to a gene: 11. The CDR3 nucleotides are TGTGCCAGCAGTCCCCTTCTAGGGGGCCGGGAGACCCAGTACTTC. Translation gives CASSPLLGGRETQYF.

The rearrangement joins TRBV5-1 to TRBJ2-1, with 10 bases that match TRBD1. After removal of 4 bases from V and 9 bases from J, the junction contained 13 bases not matched to a gene. Germline V gene lookup returns CDR1 SGHRS and CDR2 YFSETQ. The length of the CDR3 is 16 residues. CDR3 coding DNA: TGCGCCAGCAGCGCCGGCGGGACAGGGGATGTTGGTGAGCAGTTCTTC. Translation gives CASSAGGTGDVGEQFF.

The rearrangement uses TRBV24-1 and TRBJ2-3, with TRBD2 matching over 8 bases. Germline values: CDR1 KGHDR, CDR2 SFDVKD. The CDR3 runs 17 residues. V was pared by 0 bases and J by 2 bases, with 6 bases of the junction left unmatched. CDR3 sequence: CATSDLDSAGVTDTQYF. The CDR3 DNA reads as TGTGCCACCAGTGATTTGGATTCAGCGGGGGTCACAGATACGCAGTATTTT.

This chain joins TRBV10-3 and TRBJ2-5; 9 bases line up with TRBD1. The CDR3 sequence is 15 residues long. The germline gives CDR1 ENHRY, CDR2 SYGVKD. Trimming cost V 5 bases and J 0 bases; bases outside gene matches: 4. The DNA for the CDR3 is TGTGCCATCAGTAAGACAGGGGGATACCAAGAGACCCAGTACTTC. As protein: CAISKTGGYQETQYF.

The V gene is TRBV7-9, the J gene TRBJ1-1, with 7 bases that match TRBD1. Germline CDR1 reads SEHNR; CDR2 reads FQNEAQ (reference sequence). The CDR3 has 15 amino acids. The V gene end was trimmed by 3 bases and the J gene end by 6 bases; junction bases not matched to a gene: 10. The CDR3 DNA is TGTGCCAGCAGCTTCCTGGGGACAGCTCCCTCTGAAGCTTTCTTT. Protein sequence: CASSFLGTAPSEAFF.

The chain recombines TRBV4-1 with TRBJ1-2; 8 bases map to TRBD1. V trimming: 0 bases; J trimming: 3 bases; junction bases outside the gene matches: 6. Germline V gene data show CDR1 as MGHRA and CDR2 as YSYEKL. This CDR3 region has 16 residues. CDR3 in amino acids: CASSQEEQGGYYGYTF. CDR3 bases: TGCGCCAGCAGCCAAGAGGAACAGGGGGGCTACTATGGCTACACCTTC.